Here is one T cell receptor beta chain with its context. Sequencing was performed with immunoSEQ multiplex PCR; in TCRdb, only in-frame clones are kept and a portion is missing. The repertoire holds 10,000 to 15,000 clones, with approximately 92% as singletons. This specimen comes from a study of T cell clonotyping in hematopoietic cell transplantation. Sequencing was performed on peripheral blood mononuclear cells. The origin of this receptor is a man aged 25 to 40 in good health. Some clones in this sample may be carry-over from other donors' samples.

This CDR3 is CASSGQSGQPQHF. CDR3 coding DNA: TGTGCCAGCAGTGGACAGTCCGGTCAGCCCCAGCATTTT. The chain recombines TRBV6-4 with TRBJ1-5, with D tentatively TRBD1 (5 bases). Per germline, CDR1 MRHNA and CDR2 SNTAGT. Trimming removed 4 bases from V and 6 bases from J, with 10 bases in between. This CDR3 region has 13 residues.